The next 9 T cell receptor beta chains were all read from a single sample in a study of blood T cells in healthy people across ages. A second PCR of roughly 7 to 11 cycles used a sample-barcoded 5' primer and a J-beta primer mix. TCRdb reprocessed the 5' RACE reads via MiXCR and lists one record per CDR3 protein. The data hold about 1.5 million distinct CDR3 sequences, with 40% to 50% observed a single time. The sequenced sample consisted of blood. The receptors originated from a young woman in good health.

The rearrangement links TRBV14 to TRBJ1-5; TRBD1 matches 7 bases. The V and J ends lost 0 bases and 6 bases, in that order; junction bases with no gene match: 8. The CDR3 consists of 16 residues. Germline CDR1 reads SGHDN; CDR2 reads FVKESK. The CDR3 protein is CASSQDRTGAIQPQHF. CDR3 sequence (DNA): TGTGCCAGCAGCCAAGATCGAACAGGGGCCATTCAGCCCCAGCATTTT.

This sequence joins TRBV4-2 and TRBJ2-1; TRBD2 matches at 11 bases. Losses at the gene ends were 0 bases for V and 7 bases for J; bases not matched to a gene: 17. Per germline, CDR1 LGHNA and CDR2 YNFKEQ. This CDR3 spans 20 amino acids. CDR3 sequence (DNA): TGTGCCAGCAGCCAAGAATCCGGGCCTAGCGGGAGGTCCCTCAGGAATGAGCAGTTCTTC. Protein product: CASSQESGPSGRSLRNEQFF.

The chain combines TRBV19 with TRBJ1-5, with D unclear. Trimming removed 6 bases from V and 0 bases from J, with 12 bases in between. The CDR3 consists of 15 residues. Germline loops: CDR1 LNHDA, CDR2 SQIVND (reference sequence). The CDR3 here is CASSDMIYSNQPQHF. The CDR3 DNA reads TGTGCCAGTAGCGACATGATCTATAGCAATCAGCCCCAGCATTTT.

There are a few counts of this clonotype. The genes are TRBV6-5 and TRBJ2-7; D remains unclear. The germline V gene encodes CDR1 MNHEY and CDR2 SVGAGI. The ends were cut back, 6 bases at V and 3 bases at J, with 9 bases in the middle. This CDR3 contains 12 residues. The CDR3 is CASSRTIYEQYF. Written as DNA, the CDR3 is TGTGCCAGCAGCCGAACTATCTACGAGCAGTACTTC.

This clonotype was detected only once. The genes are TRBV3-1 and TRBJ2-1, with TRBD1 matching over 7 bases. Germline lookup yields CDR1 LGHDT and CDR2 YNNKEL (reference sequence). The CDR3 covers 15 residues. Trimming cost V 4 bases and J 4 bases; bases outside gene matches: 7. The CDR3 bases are TGTGCCAGCAGCCCGGCGACAGGGTTATACAATGAGCAGTTCTTC. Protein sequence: CASSPATGLYNEQFF.

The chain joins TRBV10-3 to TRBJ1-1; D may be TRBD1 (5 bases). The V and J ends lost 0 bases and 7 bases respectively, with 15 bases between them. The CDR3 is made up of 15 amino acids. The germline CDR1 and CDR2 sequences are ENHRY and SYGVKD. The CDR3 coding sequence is TGTGCCATCAGTGAGTCGATGATGGAGACAGTTGAAGCTTTCTTT. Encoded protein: CAISESMMETVEAFF.

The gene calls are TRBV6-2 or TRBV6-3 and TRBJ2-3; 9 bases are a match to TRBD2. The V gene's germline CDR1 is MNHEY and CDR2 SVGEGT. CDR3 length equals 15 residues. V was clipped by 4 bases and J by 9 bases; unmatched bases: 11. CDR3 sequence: CASSFAGGNPGTQYF. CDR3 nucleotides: TGTGCCAGCAGTTTTGCGGGAGGGAATCCAGGGACGCAGTATTTT.

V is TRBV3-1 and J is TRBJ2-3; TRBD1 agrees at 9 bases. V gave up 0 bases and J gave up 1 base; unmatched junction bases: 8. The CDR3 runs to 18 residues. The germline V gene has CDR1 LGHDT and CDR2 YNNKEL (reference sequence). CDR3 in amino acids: CASSQETGGRYGTDTQYF. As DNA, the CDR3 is TGTGCCAGCAGCCAAGAAACAGGGGGCCGGTATGGCACAGATACGCAGTATTTT.

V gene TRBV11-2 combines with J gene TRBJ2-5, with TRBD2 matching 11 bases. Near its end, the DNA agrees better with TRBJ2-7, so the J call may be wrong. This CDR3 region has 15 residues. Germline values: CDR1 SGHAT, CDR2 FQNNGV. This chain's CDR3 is CASSLAGGGFHEQYF. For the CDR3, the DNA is TGTGCCAGCAGCCTAGCGGGAGGAGGTTTTCACGAGCAGTACTTC.